The 5 T cell receptor beta chains in this list originate from one sample, sequenced in a study of cytomegalovirus exposure and HLA in healthy donors. A multiplex PCR was run with 60 Vbeta primers and 13 Jbeta primers. Libraries were prepared by immunoSEQ multiplex PCR; TCRdb keeps only in-frame clonotypes and omits some of them. The sample carries around 160,000 clones, 60% to 80% recorded once. Material: PBMCs. The receptors here all came from a male donor in good health and CMV-seronegative.

Points on this clone: This CDR3 is also generated by other DNA sequences in the sample. V and J are TRBV28 and TRBJ2-7; TRBD2 is a possible D gene (5 bases). With 7 bases removed from V and 3 bases from J, the gap between germline ends came to 13 bases. Germline CDR1 MDHEN, CDR2 SYDVKM. The CDR3 length is 13 residues. The CDR3 here is CASTEADHYEQYF. The CDR3 nucleotides are TGTGCCAGCACGGAGGCAGACCACTACGAGCAGTACTTC. The full variable domain, with the rest looked up from reference TRBV28 and TRBJ2-7, is DVKVTQSSRYLVKRTGEKVFLECVQDMDHENMFWYRQDPGLGLRLIYFSYDVKMKEKGDIPEGYSVSREKKERFSLILESASTNQTSMYLCASTEADHYEQYFGPGTRLTVT.

This chain uses TRBV7-2 with TRBJ2-4, with 7 bases matching TRBD2. CDR3 length equals 14 residues. Germline-derived CDR1 and CDR2 are SGHTA and FQGNSA. The ends lost 3 bases at V and 3 bases at J; junction bases unmatched: 2. Here the CDR3 reads CASSLTGGKNIQYF. CDR3 nucleotides: TGTGCCAGCAGCTTGACGGGAGGCAAAAACATTCAGTACTTC.

The chain couples TRBV19 to TRBJ2-5, with 7 bases matching TRBD2. The junction had 3 bases not matched to a gene; V was cut back by 1 base and J by 4 bases. The length of the CDR3 is 14 residues. Germline-derived CDR1 and CDR2 are LNHDA and SQIVND (reference sequence). The CDR3 protein is CASSIGGGIETQYF. In nucleotides, the CDR3 is TGTGCCAGTAGTATAGGCGGGGGAATAGAGACCCAGTACTTC.

The rearrangement links TRBV30 to TRBJ1-5; D might be TRBD1 (6 bases). This CDR3 is 13 amino acids long. From germline, CDR1 is GTSNPN and CDR2 SVGIG (reference sequence). V was clipped by 3 bases and J by 4 bases, with 10 bases between them. The CDR3 DNA reads TGTGCCTGGAGACCCACAGGGAATCAGCCCCAGCATTTT. Amino acids: CAWRPTGNQPQHF.

The rearrangement links TRBV7-2 to TRBJ2-4, with D possibly matching TRBD1 (6 bases). Germline assignment: CDR1 SGHTA and CDR2 FQGNSA. The CDR3 runs to 15 residues. V lost 1 base to trimming and J lost 2 bases, with 9 bases between them. The CDR3 reads CASSLVGATKNIQYF. DNA of the CDR3: TGTGCCAGCAGCTTAGTGGGGGCCACCAAAAACATTCAGTACTTC.